This T cell receptor (beta chain) was profiled in a study of shared clonotypes between healthy human individuals. Study results and limitations: Donor clonotype sharing was expected to depend on sequencing depth.

A remark on this clone: Its target is unknown.

Clones were read by immunoSEQ multiplex PCR, and TCRdb kept only the in-frame ones, dropping some. The sample includes about 690,000 clones, less than 95% seen only once; the top ten take 30% to 40%. Nashville, Tennessee was home to all donors, who were Caucasian adults. The germline gives CDR1 SGHRS, CDR2 YFSETQ. The CDR3 runs 17 residues. The J segment lost 5 bases and the V segment lost 0 bases, leaving 10 bases of the junction unmatched. Sequenced sample: memory CD8+ T cells from PBMCs. The subset is: CD45RO+ cells pooled with CCR7-negative TemRA cells. This rearrangement joins TRBV5-1 to TRBJ2-7; 11 bases fit TRBD2. The origin of this receptor is a man aged 18 to 29 in good health. Some clones in this sample may be carry-over from other donors' samples. CDR3 sequence (DNA): TGCGCCAGCAGCTTGGCCGGAAGACTAGCGGGAAACAACGAGCAGTACTTC. Protein product: CASSLAGRLAGNNEQYF.